These T cell receptor beta chains were read from a single sample in a study of T cell changes during pregnancy in multiple sclerosis. Produced via immunoSEQ multiplex PCR; TCRdb's table is partial and in-frame only. The sample has over 30,000 clones; about 90% are singletons. This material consisted of CD4+ T cells from peripheral blood mononuclear cells, taken before pregnancy. All receptors come from a female donor with multiple sclerosis, enrolled in a pregnancy study. Both conserved end residues are part of each CDR3. Each record gives: J gene, D gene, V gene, clone size, CDR3 protein, CDR3 DNA. D genes are given only for firm matches. The size field is filled for only some rows; it gives once, few, many or a size class.

J gene: TRBJ1-5; D gene: .; V gene: TRBV7-6; clone size: .; CDR3 protein: CASSEQESLPQHF; CDR3 DNA: TGTGCCAGCAGCGAACAAGAATCATTGCCCCAGCATTTT
J gene: TRBJ1-1; D gene: .; V gene: TRBV30; clone size: .; CDR3 protein: CAWREAGALTEAFF; CDR3 DNA: TGTGCCTGGAGGGAGGCAGGGGCGCTGACTGAAGCTTTCTTT
J gene: TRBJ2-3; D gene: TRBD2; V gene: TRBV7-3; clone size: .; CDR3 protein: CASSPISGSGTDTQYF; CDR3 DNA: TGTGCCAGCAGCCCTATTAGCGGGAGTGGCACAGATACGCAGTATTTT
J gene: TRBJ2-3; D gene: TRBD2; V gene: TRBV4-1; clone size: .; CDR3 protein: CASSLRTSGITDTQYF; CDR3 DNA: TGCGCCAGCAGCCTGCGGACTAGCGGGATCACAGATACGCAGTATTTT
J gene: TRBJ2-1; D gene: TRBD2; V gene: TRBV29-1; clone size: .; CDR3 protein: CSVVISGKWSNEQFF; CDR3 DNA: TGCAGCGTTGTAATTAGCGGGAAATGGTCCAATGAGCAGTTCTTC
J gene: TRBJ1-1; D gene: TRBD1; V gene: TRBV18; clone size: .; CDR3 protein: CASSPTANRGRGESFF; CDR3 DNA: TGTGCCAGCTCACCAACAGCTAACAGGGGGCGAGGCGAATCTTTCTTT
J gene: TRBJ1-2; D gene: .; V gene: TRBV5-1; clone size: once; CDR3 protein: CASSLIPGDYGYTF; CDR3 DNA: TGCGCCAGCAGCTTGATCCCAGGGGACTATGGCTACACCTTC
J gene: TRBJ2-3; D gene: TRBD2; V gene: TRBV7-2; clone size: .; CDR3 protein: CASSRTSGTSTDTQYF; CDR3 DNA: TGTGCCAGCAGCCGGACTAGCGGGACTAGCACAGATACGCAGTATTTT
J gene: TRBJ2-7; D gene: TRBD2; V gene: TRBV5-1; clone size: .; CDR3 protein: CASSLEREDEQYF; CDR3 DNA: TGCGCCAGCAGCTTGGAGCGGGAAGACGAGCAGTACTTC
J gene: TRBJ2-7; D gene: .; V gene: TRBV6-6; clone size: .; CDR3 protein: CASSYSNAGFSYEQYF; CDR3 DNA: TGTGCCAGCAGTTACTCGAACGCGGGGTTCTCCTACGAGCAGTACTTC
J gene: TRBJ2-7; D gene: .; V gene: TRBV10-3; clone size: .; CDR3 protein: CAISEENYYEQYF; CDR3 DNA: TGTGCCATCAGTGAGGAGAACTACTACGAGCAGTACTTC
J gene: TRBJ2-7; D gene: TRBD2; V gene: TRBV19; clone size: .; CDR3 protein: CASSITSSGRQSTMEQYF; CDR3 DNA: TGTGCCAGTAGTATAACGTCTAGCGGGAGGCAATCTACGATGGAGCAGTACTTC
J gene: TRBJ2-7; D gene: TRBD1; V gene: TRBV5-1; clone size: .; CDR3 protein: CASSLSGQGEEQYF; CDR3 DNA: TGCGCCAGCAGCTTGTCAGGACAGGGTGAAGAGCAGTACTTC
J gene: TRBJ2-5; D gene: TRBD2; V gene: TRBV7-9; clone size: .; CDR3 protein: CASSLGLVAGVETQYF; CDR3 DNA: TGTGCCAGCAGCTTAGGGCTAGTAGCGGGAGTGGAGACCCAGTACTTC
J gene: TRBJ2-2; D gene: .; V gene: TRBV5-1; clone size: .; CDR3 protein: CASSFSDTGELFF; CDR3 DNA: TGCGCCAGCAGCTTCAGCGACACCGGGGAGCTGTTTTTT
J gene: TRBJ1-6; D gene: .; V gene: TRBV6-5; clone size: .; CDR3 protein: CASRGGSYNSPLHF; CDR3 DNA: TGTGCCAGCAGAGGGGGCTCCTATAATTCACCCCTCCACTTT
J gene: TRBJ2-6; D gene: TRBD2; V gene: TRBV5-1; clone size: .; CDR3 protein: CASSLALAGGSGLLSGANVLTF; CDR3 DNA: TGCGCCAGCAGCTTAGCGCTAGCGGGAGGGTCCGGGCTACTCTCTGGGGCCAACGTCCTGACTTTC
J gene: TRBJ2-5; D gene: TRBD2; V gene: TRBV12-5; clone size: .; CDR3 protein: CASGLGTSGGETQYF; CDR3 DNA: TGTGCTAGTGGTTTGGGGACTAGCGGGGGAGAGACCCAGTACTTC
J gene: TRBJ2-7; D gene: .; V gene: TRBV28; clone size: .; CDR3 protein: CATLQGGKSYEQYF; CDR3 DNA: TGTGCCACCCTCCAGGGCGGGAAATCGTACGAGCAGTACTTC
J gene: TRBJ1-1; D gene: .; V gene: TRBV29-1; clone size: .; CDR3 protein: CSVEDRAENTEAFF; CDR3 DNA: TGCAGCGTTGAAGATCGAGCCGAGAACACTGAAGCTTTCTTT
J gene: TRBJ1-3; D gene: TRBD1; V gene: TRBV4-2; clone size: once; CDR3 protein: CASSPLAGTARFGNTIYF; CDR3 DNA: TGTGCCAGCAGCCCCCTAGCCGGGACAGCCAGATTCGGAAACACCATATATTTT
J gene: TRBJ2-7; D gene: TRBD2; V gene: TRBV5-8; clone size: .; CDR3 protein: CASSLASGISYEQYF; CDR3 DNA: TGTGCCAGCAGCTTAGCTAGCGGGATATCCTACGAGCAGTACTTC
J gene: TRBJ1-1; D gene: .; V gene: TRBV6-5; clone size: once; CDR3 protein: CASSYSSQNTEAFF; CDR3 DNA: TGTGCCAGCAGTTACTCTTCCCAGAACACTGAAGCTTTCTTT
J gene: TRBJ1-5; D gene: .; V gene: TRBV2; clone size: .; CDR3 protein: CASSDSTIGGNQPQHF; CDR3 DNA: TGTGCCAGCAGTGATTCGACCATCGGGGGCAATCAGCCCCAGCATTTT
J gene: TRBJ1-2; D gene: TRBD1; V gene: TRBV18; clone size: .; CDR3 protein: CASSPQDRGRNYGYTF; CDR3 DNA: TGTGCCAGCTCACCTCAGGACAGGGGAAGGAACTATGGCTACACCTTC
J gene: TRBJ2-5; D gene: TRBD2; V gene: TRBV7-2; clone size: .; CDR3 protein: CASSLGSGRVEETQYF; CDR3 DNA: TGTGCCAGCAGCTTAGGTAGCGGGAGGGTAGAAGAGACCCAGTACTTC
J gene: TRBJ1-1; D gene: TRBD1; V gene: TRBV6-1; clone size: few; CDR3 protein: CASSAGTGGYPEAFF; CDR3 DNA: TGTGCCAGCAGTGCCGGGACAGGGGGGTATCCTGAAGCTTTCTTT
J gene: TRBJ1-1; D gene: .; V gene: TRBV5-1; clone size: .; CDR3 protein: CASSSTLQGTEAFF; CDR3 DNA: TGCGCCAGCAGCTCAACTCTACAGGGCACTGAAGCTTTCTTT
J gene: TRBJ1-1; D gene: TRBD1; V gene: TRBV7-9; clone size: .; CDR3 protein: CASSSRGPSGTEAFF; CDR3 DNA: TGTGCCAGCAGCTCCAGGGGGCCCAGCGGCACTGAAGCTTTCTTT
J gene: TRBJ2-7; D gene: TRBD1; V gene: TRBV5-4; clone size: .; CDR3 protein: CASSRDRGSYEQYF; CDR3 DNA: TGTGCCAGCAGTCGGGACAGGGGGAGTTACGAGCAGTACTTC
J gene: TRBJ1-2; D gene: .; V gene: TRBV6-5; clone size: .; CDR3 protein: CASSYWGGKQLYGYTF; CDR3 DNA: TGTGCCAGCAGTTACTGGGGGGGGAAACAGCTCTATGGCTACACCTTC
J gene: TRBJ2-5; D gene: .; V gene: TRBV28; clone size: few; CDR3 protein: CASSNGLTQETQYF; CDR3 DNA: TGTGCCAGCAGTAACGGACTAACCCAAGAGACCCAGTACTTC
J gene: TRBJ2-1; D gene: TRBD2; V gene: TRBV5-1; clone size: .; CDR3 protein: CASSLTSGSIVYEQFF; CDR3 DNA: TGCGCCAGCAGCTTGACTAGCGGGAGTATTGTGTATGAGCAGTTCTTC
J gene: TRBJ2-7; D gene: TRBD2; V gene: TRBV5-1; clone size: .; CDR3 protein: CASSPQGLAGGYEQYF; CDR3 DNA: TGCGCCAGCAGCCCACAAGGACTAGCGGGAGGATACGAGCAGTACTTC
J gene: TRBJ2-2; D gene: .; V gene: TRBV7-2; clone size: .; CDR3 protein: CASSLEGSGTGELFF; CDR3 DNA: TGTGCCAGCAGCTTAGAGGGGTCCGGCACCGGGGAGCTGTTTTTT